These 30 T cell receptor beta chains were sequenced from one sample in a study of blood T cell repertoires in COVID-19. Here immunoSEQ multiplex PCR was the method, and the copy in TCRdb shows in-frame clones only, minus some. The sample lists about 490,000 clones, around 85% seen once, with under 4% in the top ten. The sequencing input was peripheral blood. The receptors stem from a human donor in a cohort sampled during active COVID-19.

The V and J genes are TRBV28 and TRBJ1-1; no definite D call. The CDR3 loop spans 14 amino acids. V lost 3 bases, J lost 0 bases, and 8 bases lay in between. Germline loops: CDR1 MDHEN, CDR2 SYDVKM. As DNA, the CDR3 is TGTGCCAGCAGTTTCGGGGTGATGAACACTGAAGCTTTCTTT. It yields the protein CASSFGVMNTEAFF.

V gene TRBV10-3 combines with J gene TRBJ2-1; perhaps TRBD2 as D (7 bases). Germline V gene lookup returns CDR1 ENHRY and CDR2 SYGVKD. The V end was cut by 3 bases, the J end by 6 bases, with 15 bases between. The CDR3 contains 15 residues. The CDR3 nucleotides are TGTGCCATCAGTGACCGTAAGCGGGACATCAATGAGCAGTTCTTC. Its translation is CAISDRKRDINEQFF.

The chain uses TRBV7-2 and TRBJ1-5, with D tentatively TRBD1 (5 bases). The ends were cut back, 1 base at V and 7 bases at J, with 14 bases in the middle. This CDR3 spans 15 amino acids. Germline CDR1 SGHTA, CDR2 FQGNSA. The DNA for the CDR3 is TGTGCCAGCAGCTTAGGCGGGGCCGCATACCAGCCCCAGCATTTT. As protein: CASSLGGAAYQPQHF.

The genes are TRBV5-1 and TRBJ2-2; the D is unclear. Trimming removed 0 bases from V and 7 bases from J, with 10 bases in between. The CDR3 is 14 residues long. Germline V CDR1 and CDR2: SGHRS, YFSETQ. CDR3 DNA: TGCGCCAGCAGCTTGGACTCCGAACGCGGGGAGCTGTTTTTT. It codes for CASSLDSERGELFF.

This rearrangement joins TRBV3-1 (or the pseudogene TRBV3-2) to TRBJ1-2, with TRBD1 matching over 8 bases. The CDR3 runs to 14 residues. The junction had 7 bases not matched to a gene; V was cut back by 3 bases and J by 7 bases. Germline V gene data show CDR1 as LGHDT and CDR2 as YNNKEL (reference sequence). The CDR3 here is CASSQTDRDSGYTF. DNA for the CDR3: TGTGCCAGCAGCCAGACGGACAGGGACTCTGGCTACACCTTC.

As DNA, the CDR3 is TGTGCTAGTCAACAGAAGGGGCTTTCGGCCGAAGCTTTCTTT. Its protein product is CASQQKGLSAEAFF. The rearrangement joins TRBV12-5 to TRBJ1-1; a weak D match, TRBD1 (5 bases). With 8 bases removed from V and 8 bases from J, the gap between germline ends came to 21 bases. The CDR3 runs to 14 residues. Germline assignment: CDR1 LGHNT and CDR2 FRNRAP.

This chain uses TRBV27 with TRBJ1-2; D gene unclear. V was pared by 4 bases and J by 5 bases, with 23 bases between. From germline, CDR1 is MNHEY and CDR2 SMNVEV (reference sequence). The CDR3 consists of 17 residues. CDR3 sequence: CASSSLSVISVPYGYTF. The DNA of the CDR3 is TGTGCCAGCAGTTCCCTCTCTGTGATCAGCGTCCCTTATGGCTACACCTTC.

The rearrangement uses TRBV2 and TRBJ2-4; D unclear. CDR3 length equals 16 residues. In germline, CDR1 is SNHLY, CDR2 FYNNEI. Trimming left V 4 bases short and J 0 bases short, with 13 bases between. CDR3 sequence reads: CASSGQVVLAKNIQYF. The DNA for the CDR3 is TGTGCCAGCAGTGGCCAGGTGGTCCTAGCCAAAAACATTCAGTACTTC.

Details on this clone: This sample also contains other DNA sequences that code for the same CDR3. The chain employs TRBV30 and TRBJ1-5; D is uncertain. Germline V gives CDR1 GTSNPN, CDR2 SVGIG (reference sequence). V was shortened by 0 bases and J by 0 bases, with 6 bases between the two germline ends. The CDR3 loop spans 14 amino acids. The CDR3 nucleotides read TGTGCCTGGAGTGTACTACGTAGCAATCAGCCCCAGCATTTT. This sequence encodes CAWSVLRSNQPQHF.

The chain couples TRBV28 to TRBJ1-5; no definite D call. Trimming took 6 bases from V and 2 from J, leaving 14 bases between them. This CDR3 contains 15 residues. The germline gives CDR1 MDHEN, CDR2 SYDVKM. The CDR3 protein is CASSLGGSRNQPQHF. The DNA for the CDR3 is TGTGCCAGCAGCCTCGGAGGGTCGCGCAATCAGCCCCAGCATTTT.

J is TRBJ2-1 and V is TRBV7-9, with D tentatively TRBD2 (6 bases). CDR3 size: 14 residues. Trimming shortened V by 4 bases and J by 10 bases, and 17 bases separated the two germline ends. CDR1 is SEHNR and CDR2 is FQNEAQ in the germline V gene (reference sequence). CDR3 nucleotide sequence: TGTGCCAGCAGCTCCTTTATTGGGACTCCCGAGCAGTTCTTC. This translates into CASSSFIGTPEQFF.

This chain connects TRBV2 to TRBJ1-1; TRBD1 aligns across 9 bases. CDR1 is SNHLY, CDR2 FYNNEI, per germline. Trimming took 4 bases from V and 1 from J; bases not matched to a gene: 4. The CDR3 spans 15 residues. The CDR3 DNA sequence: TGTGCCAGCAGTGGGGTGACAGGGGGGAACACTGAAGCTTTCTTT. This gives the protein CASSGVTGGNTEAFF.

The chain is built from TRBV3-1 (or the pseudogene TRBV3-2) and TRBJ1-1; D perhaps matches TRBD1 (6 bases). CDR1 is LGHDT and CDR2 is YNNKEL in the germline V gene (reference sequence). V gave up 0 bases and J gave up 4 bases, with 15 bases separating them. This CDR3 comprises 16 residues. For the CDR3, the DNA is TGTGCCAGCAGCCAAGATGAACAGGGTGGGGGCACTGAAGCTTTCTTT. Its protein product is CASSQDEQGGGTEAFF.

This chain links TRBV30 with TRBJ1-2; D is uncertain. Germline CDR1 reads GTSNPN; CDR2 reads SVGIG (reference sequence). This CDR3 comprises 12 residues. V was cut by 7 bases and J by 13 bases, with 22 bases left in between. CDR3 region: CASREGIRHGTF. Written as DNA, the CDR3 is TGTGCCTCCCGAGAGGGTATCCGGCACGGCACCTTC.

The CDR3 reads CAWKARGRWMAFF. The DNA of the CDR3 is TGTGCCTGGAAGGCCAGGGGGCGATGGATGGCTTTCTTT. This chain uses TRBV30 with TRBJ1-1; 8 bases align to TRBD1. The CDR3 runs to 13 residues. CDR1 is GTSNPN and CDR2 is SVGIG in the germline V gene (reference sequence). The junction had 12 bases not matched to a gene; V was cut back by 4 bases and J by 11 bases.

This chain uses TRBV5-4 with TRBJ1-6, with 7 nucleotides matching TRBD1. V lost 1 base and J lost 7; bases outside the gene matches: 8. Germline V gives CDR1 SGHNT, CDR2 YYREEE (reference sequence). This CDR3 contains 16 residues. The CDR3: CASSLTGTARNSPLHF. As DNA, the CDR3 is TGTGCCAGCAGCTTGACCGGGACAGCACGCAATTCACCCCTCCACTTT.

This clone appeared a single time. The V call is TRBV5-1, the J call TRBJ2-6, with 7 bases that match TRBD1. The CDR3 totals 16 residues. The germline V gene has CDR1 SGHRS and CDR2 YFSETQ. The trim removed 4 bases at V and 1 base at J, leaving 5 bases unmatched. The chain's CDR3 is CASSTGTVSGANVLTF. CDR3 nucleotide sequence: TGCGCCAGCAGCACCGGGACAGTTTCTGGGGCCAACGTCCTGACTTTC.

V gene TRBV7-2 combines with J gene TRBJ2-5, with D possibly matching TRBD1 (5 bases). V shed 2 bases and J shed 7 bases, with 11 bases lying between them. Germline V CDR1 and CDR2: SGHTA, FQGNSA. The CDR3 covers 13 residues. The CDR3 loop is CASSLQGPGTQYF. In DNA, the CDR3 is TGTGCCAGCAGCTTACAGGGCCCAGGGACCCAGTACTTC. Drawing the rest from reference TRBV7-2 and TRBJ2-5, the complete variable domain is GAGVSQSPSNKVTEKGKDVELRCDPISGHTALYWYRQSLGQGLEFLIYFQGNSAPDKSGLPSDRFSAERTGGSVSTLTIQRTQQEDSAVYLCASSLQGPGTQYFGPGTRLLVL.

The rearrangement links TRBV30 to TRBJ2-7, with TRBD1 matching over 10 bases. Trimming took 2 bases from V and 6 from J; bases not matched to a gene: 10. The germline V gene encodes CDR1 GTSNPN and CDR2 SVGIG (reference sequence). This CDR3 is 15 amino acids long. The CDR3 DNA sequence: TGTGCCTGGAGTAGAATCCGGGACAGGGGACGCGAGCAGTACTTC. The encoded protein is CAWSRIRDRGREQYF.

The table lists this clone with a count of one. The chain couples TRBV19 to TRBJ1-6; 8 nucleotides match TRBD1. The CDR3 is made up of 16 amino acids. V was clipped by 3 bases and J by 7 bases; unmatched bases: 8. The V gene's germline CDR1 is LNHDA and CDR2 SQIVND (reference sequence). CDR3 DNA: TGTGCCAGTAGTATCGGGGGGACAGGATCCAATTCACCCCTCCACTTT. Protein product: CASSIGGTGSNSPLHF.

The rearrangement links TRBV7-2 to TRBJ1-5; D is unresolved. The CDR3 is made up of 13 amino acids. Germline CDR1 is SGHTA and CDR2 is FQGNSA. V was pared by 5 bases and J by 6 bases, with 11 bases between. The CDR3 reads CASSPISSQPQHF. CDR3 sequence (DNA): TGTGCCAGCAGCCCAATATCTAGTCAGCCCCAGCATTTT.

CDR3 in amino acids: CASSYGLAGRIYEQFF. CDR3 sequence (DNA): TGTGCCAGCAGTTACGGACTAGCGGGAAGGATCTATGAGCAGTTCTTC. The chain joins TRBV6-5 to TRBJ2-1, with 12 bases identical to TRBD2. This CDR3 is built from 16 residues. Germline CDR1 and CDR2: MNHEY and SVGAGI. The V segment lost 2 bases and the J segment 8 bases; nucleotides outside the gene matches: 7.

The rearrangement uses TRBV27 and TRBJ1-2, with D unresolved. V lost 3 bases and J 8 bases, leaving 19 bases between the germline ends. CDR1 and CDR2 (germline): MNHEY, SMNVEV (reference sequence). The CDR3 totals 15 residues. The CDR3 spells CASSLYSSSQRGYTF. Here the CDR3 DNA reads TGTGCCAGCAGTTTGTACAGCTCCTCCCAACGGGGCTACACCTTC.

Of note for this clone: The sample carries other DNA sequences with the same CDR3. The J gene is TRBJ2-7, the V gene TRBV5-1; the match to TRBD2 covers 11 bases. The germline gives CDR1 SGHRS, CDR2 YFSETQ. The CDR3 covers 14 residues. The V segment lost 4 bases and the J segment 1 base; nucleotides outside the gene matches: 1. CDR3 in DNA: TGCGCCAGCAGCGGGACTAGCGGATCCTACGAGCAGTACTTC. Translating gives CASSGTSGSYEQYF.

This sequence joins TRBV20-1 and TRBJ1-5; D remains ambiguous. The CDR3 has 16 residues. The V end was cut by 3 bases, the J end by 9 bases, with 24 bases between. The germline CDR1 and CDR2 sequences are DFQATT and SNEGSKA (reference sequence). CDR3 amino acids: CSASREQDGGWGPQHF. The CDR3 nucleotides are TGCAGTGCTAGTAGGGAGCAAGACGGCGGATGGGGGCCCCAGCATTTT.

The chain carries TRBV18 and TRBJ2-1, with D perhaps TRBD2 (6 bases). The germline gives CDR1 KGHSH, CDR2 LQKENI. This CDR3 spans 14 amino acids. Trimming shortened V by 2 bases and J by 4 bases, and 9 bases separated the two germline ends. CDR3 DNA sequence: TGTGCCAGCTCACCAAGCGGGCGTTACAATGAGCAGTTCTTC. It yields the protein CASSPSGRYNEQFF.

J is TRBJ2-1 and V is TRBV29-1, with 11 nucleotides matching TRBD2. This CDR3 is 16 amino acids long. Trimming removed 6 bases from V and 7 bases from J; junction bases left unmatched: 14. The germline V gene encodes CDR1 SQVTM and CDR2 ANQGSEA. The DNA for the CDR3 is TGCAGCGTCGGGGAGGTTGGGCTAGCGGGAGGAAATGAGCAGTTCTTC. It translates to CSVGEVGLAGGNEQFF.

The chain is built from TRBV7-2 and TRBJ2-7, with D tentatively TRBD1 (5 bases). The CDR3 loop spans 15 amino acids. The V and J ends lost 3 bases and 4 bases respectively, with 16 bases between them. Germline loops: CDR1 SGHTA, CDR2 FQGNSA. As DNA, the CDR3 is TGTGCCAGCAGCTTTTCCGACAGCCCCCCGTACGAGCAGTACTTC. As protein: CASSFSDSPPYEQYF.

The genes are TRBV10-3 and TRBJ1-2; maybe TRBD1 (5 bases). The CDR3 totals 15 residues. CDR1 and CDR2 (germline): ENHRY, SYGVKD. The V gene lost 6 bases and the J gene lost 1 base, with 15 bases spanning the gap. This chain's CDR3 is CAIRFSDSFNYGYTF. The CDR3 bases are TGTGCCATCAGATTCTCAGACAGCTTTAACTATGGCTACACCTTC.

Details on this clone: The identical CDR3 is also encoded by other nucleotide sequences in the sample. CDR3 bases: TGTGCCTGGAGCCCCGGGACAGCTAATTCACCCCTCCACTTT. This codes for CAWSPGTANSPLHF. The chain joins TRBV30 to TRBJ1-6; 7 nucleotides agree with TRBD1. V lost 3 bases, J lost 6 bases, and 5 bases stayed unmatched. The germline CDR1 and CDR2 sequences are GTSNPN and SVGIG (reference sequence). This CDR3 is 14 amino acids long. The full variable domain, in which reference TRBV30 and TRBJ1-6 provide the parts outside the CDR3, is SQTIHQWPATLVQPVGSPLSLECTVEGTSNPNLYWYRQAAGRGLQLLFYSVGIGQISSEVPQNLSASRPQDRQFILSSKKLLLSDSGFYLCAWSPGTANSPLHFGNGTRLTVT.